This record looks at one T cell receptor (beta chain) sequence and its context. The sample comes from a study of blood T cell repertoires in COVID-19. The CDR3 length is 12 residues. Germline V gene data show CDR1 as LNHDA and CDR2 as SQIVND (reference sequence). V dropped 1 base and J dropped 14 bases, with 9 bases sitting between them. The Seattle patients, enrolled during active infection, were followed longitudinally. Methods used by the authors: Using reference gene primer amplification, nucleated cell counts were estimated. Using immunoSEQ multiplex PCR, the repertoire was profiled, and TCRdb retains in-frame clones only, with some absent. V and J calls and clone size follow that table, whereas D and trimming were derived from the DNA. The sample includes roughly 290,000 clones, about 85% of them seen just once.

Sequenced material: peripheral blood. The clonotype comes from a human donor with COVID-19, enrolled during active disease. The donor label of this sample is uncertain. V gene TRBV19 combines with J gene TRBJ1-6; D call uncertain. The CDR3 is CASSIAGGALHF. The DNA of the CDR3 is TGTGCCAGTAGTATAGCCGGTGGAGCCCTCCACTTT.